The present T cell receptor (beta chain) was sequenced within a study of T cell responses to AZD1222 COVID-19 vaccine. The study, taken as a whole, reports: Following two doses of AZD1222, Spike-specific TCR breadth and depth rose. No day 14 peak samples; only post-peak repertoires were characterized.

To note about this clone: Its antigen remains unknown.

The CDR3 has 13 residues. V lost 4 bases, J lost 4 bases, and 5 bases stayed unmatched. CDR1 is SQVTM and CDR2 is ANQGSEA in the germline V gene. Assay used: immunoSEQ multiplex PCR; TCRdb lists only in-frame clones, some missing. The sample yields more than 110,000 clones, 93% seen once. The sequence derives from an adult in good health. The sequencing here drew on peripheral blood, taken on day 0 of AZD1222 vaccination. The rearrangement joins TRBV29-1 to TRBJ2-3, with TRBD1 identical over 7 bases. CDR3 coding DNA: TGCAGCGTTGTAAAGGGGGCAGCAGATACGCAGTATTTT. Translated: CSVVKGAADTQYF.